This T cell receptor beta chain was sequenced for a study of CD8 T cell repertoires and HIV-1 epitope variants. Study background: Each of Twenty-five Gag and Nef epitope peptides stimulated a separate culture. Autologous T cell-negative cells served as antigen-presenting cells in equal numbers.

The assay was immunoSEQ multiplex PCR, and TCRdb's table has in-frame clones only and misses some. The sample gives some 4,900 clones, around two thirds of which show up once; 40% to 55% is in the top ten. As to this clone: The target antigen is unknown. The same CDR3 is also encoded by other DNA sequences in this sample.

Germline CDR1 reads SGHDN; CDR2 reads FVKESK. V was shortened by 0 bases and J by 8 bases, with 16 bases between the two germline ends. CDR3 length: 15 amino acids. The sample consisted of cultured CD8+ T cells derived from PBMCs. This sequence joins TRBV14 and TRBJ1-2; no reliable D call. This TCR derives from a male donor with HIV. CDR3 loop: CASSQDLGPPDGYTF. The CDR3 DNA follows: TGTGCCAGCAGCCAAGATCTTGGTCCCCCGGACGGCTACACCTTC.